This T cell receptor (beta chain) was sequenced during a study of OX40 agonist ivuxolimab in advanced cancers. Produced via immunoSEQ multiplex PCR; TCRdb's table is partial and in-frame only. In the table there are about 14,000 clones, 70% to 75% of which are singletons. This clone is a singleton in its sample. What it recognizes is unknown. Trimming cost V 3 bases and J 3 bases; bases outside gene matches: 3. The germline V gene encodes CDR1 KGHSH and CDR2 LQKENI. The CDR3 has 15 residues. Notes on the study in general: Low normalized T-cell clonal expansion was additionally recorded for some nonresponders.

The sequence came from an adult with an advanced solid tumor such as melanoma, head and neck, liver or kidney cancer. This chain joins TRBV18 and TRBJ2-7; 12 nucleotides align to TRBD2. Sequences were derived from CD4+ or CD8+ T cells sorted from blood, sampled in a trial of the OX40 agonist ivuxolimab. The CDR3 sequence: CASSPEGLAGYEQYF. The CDR3 DNA is TGTGCCAGCTCACCCGAGGGACTAGCGGGCTACGAGCAGTACTTC.